These T cell receptor beta chains were read from a single sample in a study of glioma-infiltrating T cells after dendritic cell vaccination. Sequencing was performed with immunoSEQ multiplex PCR; in TCRdb, only in-frame clones are kept and a portion is missing. The sample lists 85,000 to 110,000 clones, roughly 76% occurring once. The specimen comprised blood, sampled before dendritic cell vaccination. All receptors derive from a human donor with glioblastoma. Each CDR3 is given with its conserved first and last residue. Each record gives: J gene, clone size, D gene, V gene, CDR3 protein, CDR3 DNA. The D gene is left open where the match is weak. Not all rows give a size; the values are once, few, many and, for expanded clones, a class.

TRBJ1-1,-,-,TRBV2,CASSKDMNTEAFF,TGTGCCAGCAGTAAGGACATGAACACTGAAGCTTTCTTT
TRBJ1-2,-,TRBD1,TRBV2,CASRSRGHSNYGYTF,TGTGCCAGCAGAAGCAGGGGGCATTCTAACTATGGCTACACCTTC
TRBJ2-7,-,TRBD1,TRBV19,CASSLTGQGSNEQYF,TGTGCCAGTAGTCTTACGGGACAGGGTAGCAACGAGCAGTACTTC
TRBJ2-7,few,TRBD2,TRBV30,CAWSRAGPAYEQYF,TGTGCCTGGAGTCGAGCGGGGCCTGCCTACGAGCAGTACTTC
TRBJ2-5,-,-,TRBV2,CASTDQETQYF,TGTGCCAGCACAGACCAAGAGACCCAGTACTTC
TRBJ2-5,-,TRBD1,TRBV10-3,CAISESRTGEETQYF,TGTGCCATCAGTGAGTCGAGGACAGGGGAGGAGACCCAGTACTTC
TRBJ2-1,-,-,TRBV15,CATSRDLLYGGLYNEQFF,TGTGCCACCAGCAGAGACCTTCTATATGGGGGGTTATACAATGAGCAGTTCTTC
TRBJ2-5,-,-,TRBV30,CAWSSWGGDKRTQYF,TGTGCCTGGAGTTCTTGGGGCGGTGACAAGCGGACCCAGTACTTC
TRBJ1-1,-,TRBD1,TRBV6-5,CASRGPRTGAPEAFF,TGTGCCAGCAGAGGCCCTAGGACAGGGGCGCCTGAAGCTTTCTTT
TRBJ2-2,-,-,TRBV11-2,CASSFVQNTGELFF,TGTGCCAGCAGCTTTGTTCAGAACACCGGGGAGCTGTTTTTT
TRBJ2-2,few,TRBD1,TRBV5-1,CASSLGTGNTGELFF,TGCGCCAGCAGCTTGGGGACAGGGAACACCGGGGAGCTGTTTTTT
TRBJ2-3,-,-,TRBV27,CASSELGGIDTQYF,TGTGCCAGCAGCGAGTTGGGGGGTATAGATACGCAGTATTTT
TRBJ2-1,-,TRBD2,TRBV2,CASSENGGAPKFF,TGTGCCAGCAGTGAGAACGGGGGGGCTCCCAAGTTCTTC
TRBJ2-7,-,TRBD1,TRBV19,CASSSAGGYEQYF,TGCGCCAGTAGTAGCGCAGGGGGATACGAGCAGTACTTC
TRBJ2-3,-,-,TRBV11-3,CASSPQPGTTLTDTQYF,TGTGCCAGCAGCCCACAACCCGGGACAACCCTTACAGATACGCAGTATTTT
TRBJ2-5,-,-,TRBV7-7,CASSSGAYQETQYF,TGTGCTAGCAGCTCAGGGGCCTACCAAGAGACCCAGTACTTC
TRBJ2-3,-,-,TRBV7-6,CASSARGHTDTQYF,TGTGCCAGCAGCGCCCGGGGACACACAGATACGCAGTATTTT
TRBJ2-3,-,TRBD1,TRBV5-1,CASSLQGAVTDTQYF,TGCGCCAGCAGCCTACAGGGGGCAGTGACAGATACGCAGTATTTT
TRBJ2-3,-,-,TRBV5-1,CASSPSASTDTQYF,TGCGCCAGCAGCCCCAGTGCTAGCACAGATACGCAGTATTTT
TRBJ1-1,-,-,TRBV6-1,CASSPLDTNTEAFF,TGTGCCAGCAGTCCCCTGGACACGAACACTGAAGCTTTCTTT
TRBJ1-5,-,-,TRBV4-2,CASSQDTGIGQPQHF,TGTGCCAGCAGCCAAGATACGGGGATCGGCCAGCCCCAGCATTTT
TRBJ1-5,-,-,TRBV7-2,CASSLRTSLSNQPQHF,TGTGCCAGCAGCCTCCGGACAAGCCTTAGCAATCAGCCCCAGCATTTT
TRBJ1-2,-,-,TRBV27,CASRMGRGPHYGYTF,TGTGCCAGCAGGATGGGGCGGGGGCCCCACTATGGCTACACCTTC
TRBJ2-4,-,TRBD1,TRBV7-8,CASSLKPGTGRSIAKNIQYF,TGTGCCAGCAGCCTGAAACCCGGGACAGGGAGGTCAATAGCCAAAAACATTCAGTACTTC
TRBJ1-6,-,-,TRBV14,CASSPRGQSYNSPLHF,TGTGCCAGCAGCCCTAGAGGACAGTCCTATAATTCACCCCTCCACTTT
TRBJ2-5,-,TRBD2,TRBV5-6,CASSLTSGGAGIETQYF,TGTGCCAGCAGCTTGACTAGCGGGGGGGCGGGGATAGAGACCCAGTACTTC
TRBJ2-1,-,TRBD2,TRBV5-4,CASSSGLAENYNEQFF,TGTGCCAGCAGCTCGGGACTAGCGGAGAACTACAATGAGCAGTTCTTC
TRBJ2-7,-,-,TRBV11-3,CASSGSRNSYEQYF,TGTGCCAGCAGCGGATCTAGAAACTCCTACGAGCAGTACTTC
TRBJ1-3,few,-,TRBV7-8,CASSPRRDQISGNTIYF,TGTGCCAGCAGCCCACGGCGGGACCAAATCTCTGGAAACACCATATATTTT
TRBJ1-2,-,-,TRBV18,CASSPAGNYGYTF,TGTGCCAGCTCACCAGCAGGGAACTATGGCTACACCTTC
TRBJ2-1,-,-,TRBV30,CAWSRSGLFVNEQFF,TGTGCCTGGAGTCGGTCGGGACTCTTCGTCAATGAGCAGTTCTTC
TRBJ2-1,once,TRBD2,TRBV6-1,CAFTSGGADEQFF,TGTGCCTTCACTAGCGGGGGGGCCGATGAGCAGTTCTTC
TRBJ1-1,-,-,TRBV6-5,CASSTPTANTEAFF,TGTGCCAGCAGTACCCCGACAGCGAACACTGAAGCTTTCTTT
TRBJ2-7,-,TRBD1,TRBV5-1,CASSWDRDEQYF,TGCGCCAGCAGCTGGGACAGAGACGAGCAGTACTTC
TRBJ1-1,-,-,TRBV7-9,CASSLIGARTMNTEAFF,TGTGCCAGCAGCTTAATAGGGGCGAGAACCATGAACACTGAAGCTTTCTTT
TRBJ2-7,-,-,TRBV13,CASSPRVTAVAYEQYF,TGTGCCAGCAGCCCCCGGGTGACCGCCGTTGCCTACGAGCAGTACTTC
TRBJ2-3,-,-,TRBV7-9,CASSSPGGGGGTDTQYF,TGTGCCAGCAGCTCGCCCGGGGGAGGGGGAGGGACAGATACGCAGTATTTT
TRBJ1-2,-,-,TRBV2,CTSSPRPGSHGYTF,TGTACCAGCAGCCCCAGGCCAGGGTCCCATGGCTACACCTTC
TRBJ2-3,-,TRBD1,TRBV5-6,CASSPSGQGYTDTQYF,TGTGCCAGCAGCCCCTCTGGACAGGGGTACACAGATACGCAGTATTTT
TRBJ1-1,-,-,TRBV4-1,CASSQDIRGRVGTEAFF,TGCGCCAGCAGCCAAGATATTAGGGGGAGGGTGGGCACTGAAGCTTTCTTT
TRBJ1-6,-,-,TRBV15,CATSRDSGQLNSPLHF,TGTGCCACCAGCAGAGATTCTGGACAGTTAAATTCACCCCTCCACTTT
TRBJ2-5,-,-,TRBV7-3,CASSLGGGPLGETQYF,TGTGCCAGCAGCCTAGGGGGGGGGCCCCTTGGAGAGACCCAGTACTTC
TRBJ2-6,-,TRBD1,TRBV11-3,CATKPGTGFGANVLTF,TGTGCCACCAAACCCGGGACAGGGTTTGGGGCCAACGTCCTGACTTTC
TRBJ2-6,-,TRBD1,TRBV9,CASSVTGGIKFGANVLTF,TGTGCCAGCAGCGTTACAGGGGGCATAAAGTTTGGGGCCAACGTCCTGACTTTC
TRBJ2-3,-,-,TRBV11-2,CASRPIRGNKADTQYF,TGTGCCAGCAGACCGATAAGGGGCAATAAAGCAGATACGCAGTATTTT
TRBJ2-3,few,-,TRBV4-2,CASSLGGRGTDTQYF,TGTGCCAGCAGCCTGGGGGGGCGGGGCACAGATACGCAGTATTTT
TRBJ1-1,-,TRBD1,TRBV27,CASSSASRDRGRNTEAFF,TGTGCCAGCAGTTCAGCGTCCCGGGACAGGGGGCGCAACACTGAAGCTTTCTTT
TRBJ1-6,few,-,TRBV19,CASSISQNNSPLHF,TGTGCCAGTAGTATTTCGCAGAATAATTCACCCCTCCACTTT
TRBJ1-3,few,-,TRBV21-1,CASRAHIATTPRNTIYF,TGTGCCAGCAGAGCGCACATAGCTACAACACCACGAAACACCATATATTTT
TRBJ2-7,-,-,TRBV6-5,CASSKGSSYEQYF,TGTGCCAGCAGTAAAGGGAGCTCCTACGAGCAGTACTTC
TRBJ1-3,once,TRBD1,TRBV13,CASSSHRDSDKSGNTIYF,TGTGCCAGCAGCTCGCACCGGGACAGCGACAAATCTGGAAACACCATATATTTT
TRBJ2-5,-,-,TRBV4-2,CASSQRNMETQYF,TGTGCCAGCAGCCAACGTAATATGGAGACCCAGTACTTC
TRBJ1-1,-,-,TRBV4-1,CASSQVRAGNFEAFF,TGCGCCAGCAGCCAAGTACGGGCAGGGAACTTTGAAGCTTTCTTT
TRBJ2-5,-,TRBD2,TRBV4-3,CASSQELLAGGEETQYF,TGCGCCAGCAGCCAAGAATTACTAGCGGGGGGAGAAGAGACCCAGTACTTC